The 27 T cell receptor beta chains reported below all come from one sample, sequenced in a study of OX40 agonist ivuxolimab in advanced cancers. Repertoires were generated with immunoSEQ multiplex PCR, while TCRdb's copy carries only in-frame clones and drops some. The sample yields 60,000 to 90,000 clones, more than 70% seen once. Sequenced here: CD4+ or CD8+ T cells sorted from blood, sampled in a trial of the OX40 agonist ivuxolimab. The source is an adult with an advanced solid tumor such as melanoma, head and neck, liver or kidney cancer.

In DNA, the CDR3 is TGTGCCAGCACTACAGACTCTGGGGCCAACGTCCTGACTTTC. It yields the protein CASTTDSGANVLTF. The rearrangement links TRBV28 to TRBJ2-6; D unresolved. The ends were cut back, 7 bases at V and 0 bases at J, with 7 bases in the middle. This CDR3 region has 14 residues. CDR1 MDHEN and CDR2 SYDVKM come from the germline V gene.

This chain uses TRBV13 with TRBJ2-1; TRBD2 aligns across 9 bases. CDR3 size: 18 residues. Germline V gene sequence: CDR1 PRHDT, CDR2 FYEKMQ (reference sequence). Unmatched junction bases numbered 20, after V lost 5 bases and J lost 9 bases. CDR3 loop: CASSLLTSGVTDGGEQFF. CDR3 nucleotide sequence: TGTGCCAGCAGCCTCCTGACTAGCGGAGTAACTGATGGGGGTGAGCAGTTCTTC.

On this clone: The sample has other DNA sequences that encode this CDR3 too. The chain links TRBV18 to TRBJ2-5; 9 nucleotides match TRBD1. The CDR3 consists of 14 residues. V trimming: 2 bases; J trimming: 5 bases; junction bases outside the gene matches: 3. Germline CDR1 reads KGHSH; CDR2 reads LQKENI. This CDR3 is CASSPGQGRETQYF. As DNA, the CDR3 is TGTGCCAGCTCACCAGGACAGGGGAGGGAGACCCAGTACTTC.

The rearrangement uses TRBV28 and TRBJ1-6; tentatively, D is TRBD1 (5 bases). The CDR3 spans 14 residues. CDR1 MDHEN and CDR2 SYDVKM come from the germline V gene. The ends were cut back, 4 bases at V and 7 bases at J, with 11 bases in the middle. This CDR3 reads CASSSEGLNSPLHF. The CDR3 DNA reads as TGTGCCAGCAGTTCGGAGGGGCTCAATTCACCCCTCCACTTT.

The chain is built from TRBV4-2 and TRBJ2-1, with D perhaps matching TRBD2 (5 bases). This CDR3 is 16 amino acids long. V lost 0 bases and J lost 4, with 13 bases in between. CDR1 and CDR2 from the germline V gene are LGHNA and YNFKEQ. CDR3 residues: CASSQDFLGGYNEQFF. The CDR3 DNA is TGTGCCAGCAGCCAAGATTTCCTAGGCGGGTACAATGAGCAGTTCTTC.

The chain carries TRBV27 and TRBJ2-7, with a possible D match to TRBD1 (7 bases). The length of the CDR3 is 13 residues. V was trimmed by 6 bases and J by 2 bases, leaving 11 bases between them. Germline loops: CDR1 MNHEY, CDR2 SMNVEV (reference sequence). This CDR3 reads CASRRDRTYEQYF. As DNA, the CDR3 is TGTGCCAGCAGGCGGGACAGAACCTACGAGCAGTACTTC.

The chain couples TRBV19 to TRBJ1-4; 8 bases are a match to TRBD1. V gave up 5 bases and J gave up 7 bases; unmatched junction bases: 6. Germline V CDR1 and CDR2: LNHDA, SQIVND (reference sequence). CDR3 length: 14 residues. The CDR3 DNA is TGTGCCAGTAGTGCCAACAGGGGGGTTGAAAAACTGTTTTTT. As protein: CASSANRGVEKLFF.

The rearrangement joins TRBV30 to TRBJ2-7; 11 bases line up with TRBD1. Germline CDR1 GTSNPN, CDR2 SVGIG (reference sequence). The CDR3 runs to 14 residues. The V segment lost 1 base and the J segment 6 bases; nucleotides outside the gene matches: 5. DNA of the CDR3: TGTGCCTGGAGTGGCGGGACAGGGGGAGGCGAGCAGTACTTC. Translation gives CAWSGGTGGGEQYF.

Concerning this clone itself: Other nucleotide sequences in the sample specify the same CDR3. The chain employs TRBV7-2 and TRBJ1-1; 7 bases line up with TRBD1. Trimming removed 3 bases from V and 11 bases from J; junction bases left unmatched: 6. CDR3 length: 12 amino acids. Germline-derived CDR1 and CDR2 are SGHTA and FQGNSA. CDR3 DNA sequence: TGTGCCAGCAGCTTGGATGGGACAGTGGCTTTCTTT. Amino acids: CASSLDGTVAFF. Filled out from reference TRBV7-2 and TRBJ1-1, the complete variable domain reads GAGVSQSPSNKVTEKGKDVELRCDPISGHTALYWYRQSLGQGLEFLIYFQGNSAPDKSGLPSDRFSAERTGGSVSTLTIQRTQQEDSAVYLCASSLDGTVAFFGQGTRLTVV.

This chain connects TRBV7-6 to TRBJ2-1; 8 bases agree with TRBD2. The CDR3 consists of 17 residues. Germline V gene sequence: CDR1 SGHVS, CDR2 FNYEAQ. V was pared by 4 bases and J by 8 bases, with 16 bases of the junction left unmatched. The CDR3 DNA follows: TGTGCCAGCAGCTCCTACCCTCCCAGCGGGAGTCGCCATGAGCAGTTCTTC. Amino acids: CASSSYPPSGSRHEQFF.

The rearrangement uses TRBV30 and TRBJ2-1, with unresolved D. The CDR3 loop spans 13 amino acids. Trimming shortened V by 7 bases and J by 0 bases, and 10 bases separated the two germline ends. The germline CDR1 and CDR2 sequences are GTSNPN and SVGIG (reference sequence). CDR3 residues: CALSPLSYNEQFF. CDR3 coding DNA: TGTGCCTTAAGCCCCCTCTCCTACAATGAGCAGTTCTTC.

This chain connects TRBV27 to TRBJ1-5; 8 nucleotides line up with TRBD1. Trimming cost V 5 bases and J 6 bases; bases outside gene matches: 6. CDR3 length: 14 amino acids. Germline CDR1 MNHEY, CDR2 SMNVEV (reference sequence). In DNA form, the CDR3 reads TGTGCCAGCAGTCCATCAGGGGGCCCTCAGCCCCAGCATTTT. Its protein is CASSPSGGPQPQHF.

The rearrangement joins TRBV5-1 to TRBJ2-5; a weak D match, TRBD1 (6 bases). Germline V lookup: CDR1 SGHRS, CDR2 YFSETQ. The CDR3 length is 17 residues. With 0 bases removed from V and 5 bases from J, the gap between germline ends came to 20 bases. The CDR3: CASSLGRENRVGETQYF. CDR3 bases: TGCGCCAGCAGCTTGGGCCGGGAAAACAGGGTCGGGGAGACCCAGTACTTC.

The V gene is TRBV30, the J gene TRBJ2-1; 7 nucleotides line up with TRBD1. The CDR3 is 15 amino acids. Germline loops: CDR1 GTSNPN, CDR2 SVGIG (reference sequence). After removal of 5 bases from V and 0 bases from J, the junction contained 7 bases not matched to a gene. CDR3 coding DNA: TGTGCCTGGGGAAGAGGGGGCAGCTCCTACAATGAGCAGTTCTTC. This translates into CAWGRGGSSYNEQFF.

This rearrangement joins TRBV28 to TRBJ2-2; D gene ambiguous. The germline CDR1 and CDR2 sequences are MDHEN and SYDVKM. There are 16 residues in the CDR3. The V gene lost 7 bases and the J gene lost 2 bases, with 17 bases spanning the gap. Here the CDR3 reads CASTPQGWANTGELFF. CDR3 in DNA: TGTGCCAGCACCCCTCAAGGTTGGGCAAACACCGGGGAGCTGTTTTTT.

This clone was seen once. The CDR3 bases are TGTGCCAGCAGCTTAGTCCGGACAGGGGTGAATGAGCAGTTCTTC. It encodes CASSLVRTGVNEQFF. V gene TRBV11-2 combines with J gene TRBJ2-1; 9 bases fit TRBD1. Per germline, CDR1 SGHAT and CDR2 FQNNGV. The CDR3 spans 15 residues. Trimming removed 1 base from V and 7 bases from J; junction bases left unmatched: 5.

This chain joins TRBV5-1 and TRBJ2-4; no firm D call. The CDR3 is 14 amino acids. The germline V gene encodes CDR1 SGHRS and CDR2 YFSETQ. The V gene lost 2 bases and the J gene lost 1 base, with 7 bases spanning the gap. The CDR3 protein is CASSFASAKNIQYF. The CDR3 DNA follows: TGCGCCAGCAGCTTCGCATCGGCCAAAAACATTCAGTACTTC. The full variable domain, in which reference TRBV5-1 and TRBJ2-4 provide the parts outside the CDR3, is KAGVTQTPRYLIKTRGQQVTLSCSPISGHRSVSWYQQTPGQGLQFLFEYFSETQRNKGNFPGRFSGRQFSNSRSEMNVSTLELGDSALYLCASSFASAKNIQYFGAGTRLSVL.

The genes are TRBV11-2 and TRBJ2-2, with TRBD2 matching over 7 bases. V lost 1 base and J lost 2; bases outside the gene matches: 4. Germline CDR1 and CDR2: SGHAT and FQNNGV. The CDR3 covers 16 residues. The CDR3 loop reads CASSLVGGSNTGELFF. The CDR3 region has the DNA TGTGCCAGCAGCTTAGTCGGCGGGAGTAACACCGGGGAGCTGTTTTTT.

The chain is built from TRBV7-8 and TRBJ1-3, with a tentative D call TRBD1 (5 bases). V was clipped by 4 bases and J by 1 base, with 20 bases between them. Germline V gene data show CDR1 as SGHVS and CDR2 as FQNEAQ. The CDR3 loop spans 18 amino acids. The chain's CDR3 is CASSSLTPGGGSGNTIYF. In DNA, the CDR3 is TGTGCCAGCAGCTCACTCACCCCCGGGGGAGGGTCTGGAAACACCATATATTTT. The complete variable domain, with remaining parts taken from reference TRBV7-8 and TRBJ1-3, reads GAGVSQSPRYKVAKRGQDVALRCDPISGHVSLFWYQQALGQGPEFLTYFQNEAQLDKSGLPSDRFFAERPEGSVSTLKIQRTQQEDSAVYLCASSSLTPGGGSGNTIYFGEGSWLTVV.

The chain combines TRBV19 with TRBJ1-5; TRBD1 is a possible D gene (5 bases). The V gene lost 7 bases and the J gene lost 0 bases, with 13 bases spanning the gap. This CDR3 has 15 amino acids. CDR1 and CDR2 from the germline V gene are LNHDA and SQIVND (reference sequence). The CDR3 sequence: CASNVQGPSNQPQHF. Here the CDR3 DNA reads TGTGCCAGTAACGTCCAGGGTCCTAGCAATCAGCCCCAGCATTTT.

Only one count was recorded for this clone. The rearrangement uses TRBV7-6 and TRBJ1-3; D is perhaps TRBD1 (5 bases). The CDR3 totals 17 residues. V shed 4 bases and J shed 0 bases, with 16 bases lying between them. Germline-derived CDR1 and CDR2 are SGHVS and FNYEAQ. CDR3 amino acids: CASSWGKGPSSGNTIYF. The CDR3 nucleotides are TGTGCCAGCAGCTGGGGGAAAGGGCCGAGCTCTGGAAACACCATATATTTT.

V gene TRBV5-1 combines with J gene TRBJ1-2, with TRBD1 matching 7 bases. Germline CDR1 is SGHRS and CDR2 is YFSETQ. There are 13 residues in the CDR3. Trimming took 1 base from V and 7 from J; bases not matched to a gene: 4. The CDR3 region has the DNA TGCGCCAGCAGCTTGACAGGGGAAGGTGGCTACACCTTC. Its protein is CASSLTGEGGYTF.

CDR3 sequence (DNA): TGCGCCAGCAGCCAAGATGGAAGGGAGGCTTCACCCCTCCACTTT. The encoded protein is CASSQDGREASPLHF. The rearrangement links TRBV4-3 to TRBJ1-6; D remains unclear. The V end was cut by 0 bases, the J end by 9 bases, with 12 bases between. Germline V CDR1 and CDR2: LGHNA, YSLEER. CDR3 length: 15 amino acids.

The V gene is TRBV28, the J gene TRBJ2-7; 9 bases fit TRBD1. Per the germline V gene, CDR1 is MDHEN and CDR2 is SYDVKM. The trim removed 8 bases at V and 0 bases at J, leaving 8 bases unmatched. This CDR3 spans 15 amino acids. The CDR3 DNA reads TGTGCCAGCCTTGTACAGGGGGCTCCCTCCTACGAGCAGTACTTC. Amino acids: CASLVQGAPSYEQYF.

The V and J genes are TRBV5-1 and TRBJ2-7, with 9 bases fitting TRBD1. V lost 7 bases, J lost 7 bases, and 12 bases stayed unmatched. Germline CDR1 reads SGHRS; CDR2 reads YFSETQ. This CDR3 is 14 amino acids long. The CDR3 reads CASSGQGPLWEQYF. The DNA for the CDR3 is TGCGCCAGCTCGGGACAGGGACCGCTATGGGAGCAGTACTTC.

Concerning this clone: The same CDR3 can be traced to other DNA sequences in this sample. This chain connects TRBV5-5 to TRBJ1-1; D uncertain. The CDR3 length is 14 residues. Germline V gene data show CDR1 as SGHKS and CDR2 as YYEKEE (reference sequence). With 2 bases removed from V and 0 bases from J, the gap between germline ends came to 8 bases. The CDR3 region has the DNA TGTGCCAGCAGCTTTAGCGGGATGAACACTGAAGCTTTCTTT. Residues: CASSFSGMNTEAFF.

This clone was observed once. The gene calls are TRBV4-2 and TRBJ2-3; TRBD2 matches 10 bases. The CDR3 is made up of 18 amino acids. With 0 bases clipped from V and 2 bases from J, the junction kept 8 bases outside the gene matches. Germline V gene lookup returns CDR1 LGHNA and CDR2 YNFKEQ. This chain's CDR3 is CASSQDRTSGAYTDTQYF. Here the CDR3 DNA reads TGTGCCAGCAGCCAAGATCGTACTAGCGGGGCGTACACAGATACGCAGTATTTT.